Each of the 29 T cell receptor beta chains below was sequenced from the same sample in a study of blood T cell repertoires in COVID-19. Sequencing used immunoSEQ multiplex PCR; TCRdb keeps in-frame clones, though not all of them. The table lists around 250,000 clones, 86% of them singletons, with 3% in the top ten. Sequencing input: peripheral blood. Receptors originate from a woman aged 25-40 years with active or convalescent COVID-19.

This clone was seen only a few times. This chain links TRBV29-1 with TRBJ1-5; D is unresolved. The CDR3 has 12 residues. Germline lookup yields CDR1 SQVTM and CDR2 ANQGSEA. V was trimmed by 7 bases and J by 0 bases, leaving 7 bases between them. CDR3 bases: TGCAGCGCCACATATAGCAATCAGCCCCAGCATTTT. Protein sequence: CSATYSNQPQHF.

CDR3 in amino acids: CASTDPGGLGNEQFF. CDR3 sequence (DNA): TGCGCCAGCACGGATCCGGGGGGGCTGGGCAATGAGCAGTTCTTC. V and J are TRBV5-1 and TRBJ2-1, with 8 bases that match TRBD2. The CDR3 contains 15 residues. Germline loops: CDR1 SGHRS, CDR2 YFSETQ. With V trimmed by 6 bases and J by 6 bases, 11 bases remained unmatched.

The chain recombines TRBV2 with TRBJ1-2; 7 bases map to TRBD1. CDR1 is SNHLY, CDR2 FYNNEI, per germline. The CDR3 length is 14 residues. The trim removed 6 bases at V and 7 bases at J, leaving 11 bases unmatched. CDR3 residues: CASRIDREFGGYTF. The CDR3 DNA is TGTGCCAGCAGGATAGACAGGGAGTTCGGTGGCTACACCTTC.

A note on this clone: The junction departs from germline at one end; a sequencing error may be responsible. This specimen includes other DNA sequences encoding the same CDR3. The genes are TRBV7-8 and TRBJ2-3; D is ambiguous. The CDR3 runs to 12 residues. In germline, CDR1 is SGHVS, CDR2 FQNEAQ. CDR3 amino acids: CASSFDIDTQYF. The CDR3 DNA sequence: TGCGCCAGCAGCTTTGACATAGATACGCAGTATTTT.

The chain links TRBV5-1 to TRBJ1-5; a weak D match, TRBD1 (6 bases). Germline CDR1 SGHRS, CDR2 YFSETQ. The CDR3 sequence is 13 residues long. The V end was cut by 8 bases, the J end by 7 bases, with 16 bases between. CDR3 sequence: CASRTDYDQPQHF. CDR3 DNA: TGCGCCAGTCGGACAGATTATGACCAGCCCCAGCATTTT.

The rearrangement uses TRBV19 and TRBJ1-6; D gene uncertain. Trimming left V 4 bases short and J 4 bases short, with 20 bases between. Germline CDR1 reads LNHDA; CDR2 reads SQIVND (reference sequence). This CDR3 is 18 amino acids long. For the CDR3, the DNA is TGTGCCAGTAGTACCTCCAACCGGGGAGTGGGATATAATTCACCCCTCCACTTT. This codes for CASSTSNRGVGYNSPLHF. Combining the CDR3 with reference TRBV19 and TRBJ1-6 gives the whole variable domain DGGITQSPKYLFRKEGQNVTLSCEQNLNHDAMYWYRQDPGQGLRLIYYSQIVNDFQKGDIAEGYSVSREKKESFPLTVTSAQKNPTAFYLCASSTSNRGVGYNSPLHFGNGTRLTVT.

The CDR3 region has the DNA TGTGCCTGGCTATGGCAGGGGTACACTGAAGCTTTCTTT. This gives the protein CAWLWQGYTEAFF. The chain carries TRBV30 and TRBJ1-1; maybe TRBD1 (6 bases). Germline loops: CDR1 GTSNPN, CDR2 SVGIG (reference sequence). The V end was cut by 5 bases, the J end by 3 bases, with 13 bases between. The CDR3 contains 13 residues.

The V call is TRBV13, the J call TRBJ1-4; D is unresolved. The CDR3 contains 18 residues. V lost 5 bases and J lost 7, with 26 bases in between. Looked up from germline, CDR1 is PRHDT and CDR2 is FYEKMQ (reference sequence). The chain's CDR3 is CASSPLLGRAANSEKLFF. The CDR3 bases are TGTGCCAGCAGCCCCCTCTTGGGGAGGGCAGCCAACAGTGAAAAACTGTTTTTT.

The gene calls are TRBV5-8 and TRBJ2-1; TRBD1 matches at 8 bases. Germline loops: CDR1 SGHTS, CDR2 YDEGEE. There are 14 residues in the CDR3. V shed 3 bases, J shed 11 bases, and the junction held 10 bases outside the gene matches. CDR3 in amino acids: CASSYGTGPLKQFF. CDR3 nucleotides: TGTGCCAGCAGCTATGGGACAGGCCCCCTTAAGCAGTTCTTC.

This clone was seen once. This chain links TRBV19 with TRBJ1-1; 9 positions agree with TRBD1. CDR3 length: 14 residues. The junction had 11 bases not matched to a gene; V was cut back by 4 bases and J by 11 bases. Per the germline V gene, CDR1 is LNHDA and CDR2 is SQIVND (reference sequence). This CDR3 is CASSRPDRGWRAFF. The DNA of the CDR3 is TGTGCCAGTAGTAGGCCGGACAGGGGATGGCGGGCTTTCTTT.

This chain uses TRBV7-2 with TRBJ1-2; 9 nucleotides match TRBD1. Germline lookup yields CDR1 SGHTA and CDR2 FQGNSA. J gave up 7 bases and V 3 bases, and 6 bases lay outside the gene matches. The CDR3 is 14 residues long. CDR3 DNA sequence: TGTGCCAGCAGCTTTACAGGGGGCGCCGGTGGCTACACCTTC. This codes for CASSFTGGAGGYTF.

V gene TRBV6-6 combines with J gene TRBJ1-1, with 10 bases that match TRBD1. Germline V gives CDR1 MNHNY, CDR2 SVGAGI (reference sequence). CDR3 length equals 14 residues. Unmatched junction bases numbered 3, after V lost 5 bases and J lost 3 bases. CDR3 nucleotide sequence: TGTGCCAGCAGTCGACAGGGGGCGGACACTGAAGCTTTCTTT. This gives the protein CASSRQGADTEAFF.

The CDR3 is CAWTSTGQGLKLFF. CDR3 in DNA: TGTGCCTGGACCTCCACGGGACAGGGCCTAAAACTGTTTTTT. The chain uses TRBV30 and TRBJ1-4, with 9 bases matching TRBD1. J was trimmed by 10 bases and V by 4 bases; bases with no gene match: 10. The CDR3 contains 14 residues. Germline V gene lookup returns CDR1 GTSNPN and CDR2 SVGIG (reference sequence). Full variable domain (remainder filled in from reference TRBV30 and TRBJ1-4): SQTIHQWPATLVQPVGSPLSLECTVEGTSNPNLYWYRQAAGRGLQLLFYSVGIGQISSEVPQNLSASRPQDRQFILSSKKLLLSDSGFYLCAWTSTGQGLKLFFGSGTQLSVL.

The chain links TRBV15 to TRBJ1-1, with D possibly TRBD1 on 5 matching bases. The germline V and J ends were trimmed by 0 bases and 5 bases, with 7 bases remaining between them. In germline, CDR1 is LNHNV, CDR2 YYDKDF (reference sequence). There are 13 residues in the CDR3. The CDR3 sequence is CATSRDWTTEAFF. The CDR3 coding sequence is TGTGCCACCAGCAGAGATTGGACAACTGAAGCTTTCTTT.

The chain is built from TRBV12-1 and TRBJ1-1; the DNA was not compared with TRBD1, the D call given in the table. TRBV12-1 is a known pseudogene. The length of the CDR3 is 17 residues. The CDR3 DNA follows: TGTGCCAGCCCCCCCCGGTGGACAGTTCTTATGAACACTGAAGCTTTCTTT. Residues: CASPPRWTVLMNTEAFF.

This chain joins TRBV2 and TRBJ1-1; D is undetermined. Germline assignment: CDR1 SNHLY and CDR2 FYNNEI. The CDR3 sequence is 11 residues long. Trimming shortened V by 7 bases and J by 7 bases, and 10 bases separated the two germline ends. In DNA, the CDR3 is TGTGCCAGCATGGATGGACTTGAAGCTTTCTTT. This codes for CASMDGLEAFF.

This chain connects TRBV4-1 to TRBJ1-2, with D perhaps TRBD1 (5 bases). CDR1 MGHRA and CDR2 YSYEKL come from the germline V gene. The CDR3 totals 18 residues. Trimming left V 0 bases short and J 4 bases short, with 21 bases between. The CDR3 protein is CASSQDERWGDLGYGYTF. CDR3 sequence (DNA): TGCGCCAGCAGCCAAGATGAAAGGTGGGGCGACTTGGGCTATGGCTACACCTTC.

The chain combines TRBV10-2 with TRBJ1-4; no clear D gene. V shed 6 bases and J shed 6 bases, with 17 bases lying between them. Looked up from germline, CDR1 is WSHSY and CDR2 is SAAADI. The CDR3 is 15 amino acids. CDR3 residues: CASSPSFRRDEKLFF. DNA for the CDR3: TGCGCCAGCAGCCCCTCCTTCCGGAGGGATGAAAAACTGTTTTTT.

This chain links TRBV7-2 with TRBJ2-2; 9 positions match TRBD2. The CDR3 has 15 residues. V trimming: 4 bases; J trimming: 6 bases; junction bases outside the gene matches: 6. The germline gives CDR1 SGHTA, CDR2 FQGNSA. The CDR3 region is CASSSLAGSAGELFF. CDR3 nucleotide sequence: TGTGCCAGCAGCTCCCTAGCGGGGTCGGCCGGGGAGCTGTTTTTT.

This chain links TRBV30 with TRBJ1-3; the match to TRBD1 covers 8 bases. Unmatched junction bases numbered 2, after V lost 5 bases and J lost 5 bases. Germline loops: CDR1 GTSNPN, CDR2 SVGIG (reference sequence). The CDR3 is made up of 12 amino acids. This CDR3 reads CAWRTGRNTIYF. The DNA of the CDR3 is TGTGCCTGGCGGACAGGGAGAAACACCATATATTTT. Complete variable domain (other parts from reference TRBV30 and TRBJ1-3): SQTIHQWPATLVQPVGSPLSLECTVEGTSNPNLYWYRQAAGRGLQLLFYSVGIGQISSEVPQNLSASRPQDRQFILSSKKLLLSDSGFYLCAWRTGRNTIYFGEGSWLTVV.

This CDR3 reads CASSDMDSGNTIYF. The CDR3 coding sequence is TGTGCCAGCAGCGACATGGACTCTGGAAACACCATATATTTT. The rearrangement links TRBV6-2 or TRBV6-3 to TRBJ1-3, with D uncertain. The CDR3 has 14 amino acids. V was pared by 6 bases and J by 0 bases, with 9 bases between. Germline V gives CDR1 MNHEY, CDR2 SVGEGT.

This clone was picked up a small number of times. The genes are TRBV30 and TRBJ1-1; D uncertain. Germline V gene data show CDR1 as GTSNPN and CDR2 as SVGIG (reference sequence). Trimming stripped 2 bases from V and 0 bases from J, with 4 bases between. This CDR3 spans 12 amino acids. Here the CDR3 reads CAWSIVNTEAFF. CDR3 DNA: TGTGCCTGGAGTATAGTGAACACTGAAGCTTTCTTT.

The chain uses TRBV6-2 or TRBV6-3 and TRBJ1-2; TRBD1 might be the D (5 bases). CDR3 size: 14 residues. The V gene lost 6 bases and the J gene lost 4 bases, with 15 bases spanning the gap. CDR1 and CDR2 from the germline V gene are MNHEY and SVGEGT. CDR3 nucleotides: TGTGCCAGCAGCCCCGGTAAGGGGATCTATGGCTACACCTTC. Amino acid sequence: CASSPGKGIYGYTF.

The chain links TRBV24-1 to TRBJ2-2, with 11 bases matching TRBD2. CDR1 and CDR2 from the germline V gene are KGHDR and SFDVKD. There are 13 residues in the CDR3. Unmatched junction bases numbered 2, after V lost 5 bases and J lost 10 bases. This CDR3 is CATSALAGAELFF. CDR3 in DNA: TGTGCCACCAGTGCACTAGCGGGGGCGGAGCTGTTTTTT.

The CDR3 is CASSLNRGNEQFF. In DNA form, the CDR3 reads TGTGCCAGCAGCTTAAACAGGGGGAATGAGCAGTTCTTC. This chain uses TRBV7-6 with TRBJ2-1, with 8 bases identical to TRBD1. CDR3 length equals 13 residues. Germline loops: CDR1 SGHVS, CDR2 FNYEAQ. Trimming removed 2 bases from V and 7 bases from J; junction bases left unmatched: 1.

The J gene is TRBJ1-1, the V gene TRBV6-6; possible D gene TRBD1, 5 bases. Trimming stripped 5 bases from V and 4 bases from J, with 20 bases between. This CDR3 comprises 16 residues. Germline CDR1 reads MNHNY; CDR2 reads SVGAGI (reference sequence). The CDR3 sequence is CASSLTPGRGGTEAFF. The CDR3 DNA sequence: TGTGCCAGCAGTCTCACCCCCGGGAGGGGCGGCACTGAAGCTTTCTTT.

The CDR3 DNA reads as TGTGCCAGCAGCGACGGACAGGGGAGAGGCTACACCTTC. Amino acid sequence: CASSDGQGRGYTF. This chain joins TRBV6-2 or TRBV6-3 and TRBJ1-2, with 9 bases aligning to TRBD1. CDR1 and CDR2 from the germline V gene are MNHEY and SVGEGT. V lost 6 bases, J lost 8 bases, and 7 bases stayed unmatched. There are 13 residues in the CDR3.

CDR3 region: CASSQEGLSYEQYF. The CDR3 DNA sequence: TGCGCCAGCAGCCAAGAGGGACTCTCCTACGAGCAGTACTTC. The chain couples TRBV4-1 to TRBJ2-7, with D tentatively TRBD2 (6 bases). Germline lookup yields CDR1 MGHRA and CDR2 YSYEKL. V lost 0 bases and J lost 0, with 6 bases in between. This CDR3 region has 14 residues.

This chain connects TRBV19 to TRBJ1-1; weak D call: TRBD1 (6 bases). This CDR3 comprises 14 residues. The germline gives CDR1 LNHDA, CDR2 SQIVND (reference sequence). Trimming pared 6 bases from V and 3 bases from J, leaving 14 bases between. This CDR3 is CASSRQVPDTEAFF. CDR3 bases: TGTGCCAGTAGCAGACAGGTCCCGGACACTGAAGCTTTCTTT.